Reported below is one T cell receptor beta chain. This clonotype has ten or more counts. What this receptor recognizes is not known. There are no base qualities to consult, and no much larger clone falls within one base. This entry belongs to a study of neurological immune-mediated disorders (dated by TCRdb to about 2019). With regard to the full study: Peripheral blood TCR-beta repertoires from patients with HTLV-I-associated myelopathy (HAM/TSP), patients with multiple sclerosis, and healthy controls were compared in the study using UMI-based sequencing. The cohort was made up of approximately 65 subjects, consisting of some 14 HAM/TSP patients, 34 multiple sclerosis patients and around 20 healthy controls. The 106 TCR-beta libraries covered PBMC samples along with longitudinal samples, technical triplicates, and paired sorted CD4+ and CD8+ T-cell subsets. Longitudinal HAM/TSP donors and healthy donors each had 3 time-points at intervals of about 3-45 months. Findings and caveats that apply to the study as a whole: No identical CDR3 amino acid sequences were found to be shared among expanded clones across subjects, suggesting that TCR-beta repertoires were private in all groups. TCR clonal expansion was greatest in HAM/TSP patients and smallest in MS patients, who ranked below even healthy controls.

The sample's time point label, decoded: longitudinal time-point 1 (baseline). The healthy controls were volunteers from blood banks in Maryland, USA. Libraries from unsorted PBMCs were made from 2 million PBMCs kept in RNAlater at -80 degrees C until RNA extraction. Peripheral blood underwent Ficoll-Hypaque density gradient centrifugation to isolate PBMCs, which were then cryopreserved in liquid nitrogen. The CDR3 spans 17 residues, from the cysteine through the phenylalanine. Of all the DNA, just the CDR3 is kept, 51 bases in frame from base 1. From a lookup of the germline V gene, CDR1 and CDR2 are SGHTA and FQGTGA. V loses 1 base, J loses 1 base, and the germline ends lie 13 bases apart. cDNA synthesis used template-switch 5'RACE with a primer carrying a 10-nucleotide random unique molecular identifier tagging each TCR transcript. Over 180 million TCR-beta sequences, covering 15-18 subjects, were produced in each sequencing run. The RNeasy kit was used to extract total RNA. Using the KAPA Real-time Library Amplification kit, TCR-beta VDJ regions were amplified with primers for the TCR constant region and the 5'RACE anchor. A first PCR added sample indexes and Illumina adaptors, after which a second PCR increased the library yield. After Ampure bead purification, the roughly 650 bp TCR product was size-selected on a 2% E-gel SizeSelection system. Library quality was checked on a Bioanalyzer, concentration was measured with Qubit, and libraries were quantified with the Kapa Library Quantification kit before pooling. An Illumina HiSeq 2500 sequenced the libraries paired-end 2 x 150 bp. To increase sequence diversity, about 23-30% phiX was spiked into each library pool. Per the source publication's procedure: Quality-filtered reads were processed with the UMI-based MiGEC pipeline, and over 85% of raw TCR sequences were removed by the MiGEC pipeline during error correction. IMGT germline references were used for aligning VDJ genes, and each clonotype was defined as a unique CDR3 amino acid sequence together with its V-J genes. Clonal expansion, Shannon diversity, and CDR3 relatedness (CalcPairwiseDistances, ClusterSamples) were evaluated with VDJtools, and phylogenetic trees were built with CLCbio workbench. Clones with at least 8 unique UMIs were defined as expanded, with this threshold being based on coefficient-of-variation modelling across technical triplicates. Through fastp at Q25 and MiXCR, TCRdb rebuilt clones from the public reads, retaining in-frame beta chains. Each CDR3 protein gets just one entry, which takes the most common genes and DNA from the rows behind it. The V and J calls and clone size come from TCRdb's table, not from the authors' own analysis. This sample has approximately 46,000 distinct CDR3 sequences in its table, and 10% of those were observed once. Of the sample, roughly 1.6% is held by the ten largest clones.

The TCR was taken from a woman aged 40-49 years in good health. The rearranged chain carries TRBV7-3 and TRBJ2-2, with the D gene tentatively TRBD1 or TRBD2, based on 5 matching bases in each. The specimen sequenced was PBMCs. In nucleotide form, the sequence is TGTGCCAGCAGCTTAAGGCCGGGACGGGGGAACACCGGGGAGCTGTTTTTT. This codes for CASSLRPGRGNTGELFF.